This T cell receptor beta chain was identified in a study of T cell responses to AZD1222 COVID-19 vaccine. Assay used: immunoSEQ multiplex PCR; TCRdb lists only in-frame clones, some missing. The sample shows 95,000 to 110,000 clones, over 75% of them seen only once. J was trimmed by 5 bases and V by 8 bases; bases with no gene match: 10. Germline CDR1 is MRHNA and CDR2 is SNTAGT. This CDR3 has 15 residues. This clone came up once. V usage is TRBV6-4 and J usage is TRBJ1-5, with TRBD1 matching over 9 bases. The sequences come from peripheral blood, collected on day 0 of AZD1222 vaccination. This receptor was obtained from an adult in good health. The CDR3 DNA sequence: TGTGCCAGCGGGGGCAAGGACAGGGGTGATCAGCCCCAGCATTTT. Amino acid sequence: CASGGKDRGDQPQHF.